Sequencing of this T cell receptor beta chain was carried out in a study of blood T cell repertoires in COVID-19. Seattle-derived patients entered the study during active infection and were followed longitudinally. Authors' methods: It was from reference gene primer amplification that nucleated cell counts were estimated. Assay: immunoSEQ multiplex PCR; the TCRdb copy retains only in-frame clones and omits some. Clone size and the V and J calls come from that table; the DNA yielded D and trimming. The repertoire consists of over 250,000 clones, with approximately 84% occurring once and the leading ten covering almost 1.5%. Sequencing used peripheral blood. The sequence came from a human donor with COVID-19, enrolled during active disease. The donor label of this sample is uncertain.

The CDR3 nucleotides are TGTGCCAGCAGTGAATGGGGGGAGCCCCTGAGCAAACTGTTTTTT. Translating gives CASSEWGEPLSKLFF. The chain carries TRBV2 and TRBJ1-4, with a tentative D call TRBD1 (5 bases). Trimming pared 2 bases from V and 11 bases from J, leaving 18 bases between. Germline V gene sequence: CDR1 SNHLY, CDR2 FYNNEI. CDR3 length: 15 amino acids.